The 30 T cell receptor beta chains in this list originate from one sample, sequenced in a study of control samples from healthy donors and cancer patients. Method: immunoSEQ multiplex PCR; TCRdb's copy keeps in-frame clones and lacks some. The table has tens of thousands of clones, roughly nine tenths seen once. Sequenced sample: blood. The receptor set was obtained from a man aged 45 to 65 in good health.

This clone was observed a handful of times. The genes are TRBV5-5 and TRBJ1-1; 7 bases line up with TRBD1. The CDR3 runs to 13 residues. J lost 2 bases, V lost 4 bases, and 2 bases had no gene match. Germline V lookup: CDR1 SGHKS, CDR2 YYEKEE (reference sequence). The CDR3 spells CASSRTGNTEAFF. The CDR3 coding sequence is TGTGCCAGCAGCCGGACAGGTAACACTGAAGCTTTCTTT. Filled out from reference TRBV5-5 and TRBJ1-1, the complete variable domain reads DAGVTQSPTHLIKTRGQQVTLRCSPISGHKSVSWYQQVLGQGPQFIFQYYEKEERGRGNFPDRFSARQFPNYSSELNVNALLLGDSALYLCASSRTGNTEAFFGQGTRLTVV.

This chain links TRBV3-1 (or the pseudogene TRBV3-2) with TRBJ2-5, with TRBD2 identical over 12 bases. There are 18 residues in the CDR3. Germline trimming cut 1 base from V and 5 bases from J; bases unmatched to any gene: 11. Germline loops: CDR1 LGHDT, CDR2 YNNKEL (reference sequence). CDR3 amino acids: CASSQGALAGGVGETQYF. Here the CDR3 DNA reads TGTGCCAGCAGCCAAGGAGCACTAGCGGGGGGCGTCGGGGAGACCCAGTACTTC.

The chain carries TRBV3-1 (or the pseudogene TRBV3-2) and TRBJ2-1; 10 bases are shared with TRBD2. CDR1 and CDR2 (germline): LGHDT, YNNKEL (reference sequence). CDR3 size: 18 residues. Trimming at V came to 0 bases and at J to 4 bases, leaving 9 bases not matched to a gene. The CDR3 coding sequence is TGTGCCAGCAGCCAAGAAGGCCAGCGGGGGGGTTTTTACAATGAGCAGTTCTTC. Protein sequence: CASSQEGQRGGFYNEQFF.

This clone was seen just once. The V gene is TRBV5-1, the J gene TRBJ2-3; possible D gene TRBD2, 6 bases. Germline assignment: CDR1 SGHRS and CDR2 YFSETQ. There are 13 residues in the CDR3. V was clipped by 4 bases and J by 3 bases, with 9 bases between them. The CDR3 DNA follows: TGCGCCAGCAGCCCCGGGACTACAGATACGCAGTATTTT. As protein: CASSPGTTDTQYF. Drawing the rest from reference TRBV5-1 and TRBJ2-3, the complete variable domain is KAGVTQTPRYLIKTRGQQVTLSCSPISGHRSVSWYQQTPGQGLQFLFEYFSETQRNKGNFPGRFSGRQFSNSRSEMNVSTLELGDSALYLCASSPGTTDTQYFGPGTRLTVL.

The DNA for the CDR3 is TGTGCCACCAGCTATAGCGGGGGGGCGTACGAGCAGTACTTC. It specifies CATSYSGGAYEQYF. The rearrangement uses TRBV15 and TRBJ2-7, with TRBD2 matching over 11 bases. Trimming cost V 5 bases and J 4 bases; bases outside gene matches: 4. Germline CDR1 LNHNV, CDR2 YYDKDF (reference sequence). The CDR3 totals 14 residues.

The chain uses TRBV7-6 and TRBJ2-1, with D possibly called TRBD1 or TRBD2 (6 bases each). CDR1 is SGHVS and CDR2 is FNYEAQ in the germline V gene. V lost 5 bases and J lost 2, with 19 bases in between. The CDR3 is 17 residues long. This chain's CDR3 is CASSRRRAGEAYNEQFF. The CDR3 DNA follows: TGTGCCAGCAGCCGTAGGAGGGCAGGGGAGGCCTACAATGAGCAGTTCTTC. The full variable domain, in which reference TRBV7-6 and TRBJ2-1 provide the parts outside the CDR3, is GAGVSQSPRYKVTKRGQDVALRCDPISGHVSLYWYRQALGQGPEFLTYFNYEAQQDKSGLPNDRFSAERPEGSISTLTIQRTEQRDSAMYRCASSRRRAGEAYNEQFFGPGTRLTVL.

In DNA form, the CDR3 reads TGTGCCAGCTCACCGCAAAGCGGGGGGGCCTCGTTACAAGAGACCCAGTACTTC. Its protein product is CASSPQSGGASLQETQYF. The V call is TRBV18, the J call TRBJ2-5; the match to TRBD2 covers 10 bases. The CDR3 sequence is 18 residues long. Unmatched junction bases numbered 12, after V lost 3 bases and J lost 2 bases. CDR1 and CDR2 from the germline V gene are KGHSH and LQKENI.

The chain links TRBV9 to TRBJ1-3; no definite D call. The CDR3 has 15 amino acids. The germline V and J ends were trimmed by 0 bases and 0 bases, with 7 bases remaining between them. Germline lookup yields CDR1 SGDLS and CDR2 YYNGEE. The CDR3 nucleotides read TGTGCCAGCAGCGTAGAAGGGATCTCTGGAAACACCATATATTTT. This encodes CASSVEGISGNTIYF.

The chain has TRBV11-2 and TRBJ2-2; 7 bases match TRBD2. The CDR3 is 16 residues long. V shed 5 bases and J 0 bases; nucleotides not matched to a gene: 6. Germline V CDR1 and CDR2: SGHAT, FQNNGV. The CDR3 region is CASSAGLAANTGELFF. In DNA, the CDR3 is TGTGCCAGCAGCGCCGGGCTAGCGGCGAACACCGGGGAGCTGTTTTTT.

Only a few counts were recorded for this clone. The V gene is TRBV5-4, the J gene TRBJ2-7; 9 bases are a match to TRBD2. The V and J ends lost 4 bases and 2 bases, in that order; junction bases with no gene match: 7. This CDR3 has 15 amino acids. Germline V gives CDR1 SGHNT, CDR2 YYREEE (reference sequence). CDR3 in DNA: TGTGCCAGCAGCCCGACTAGCGGTAAAACCTACGAGCAGTACTTC. Its translation: CASSPTSGKTYEQYF.

This clone was counted between two and nine times. The chain carries TRBV10-1 and TRBJ1-6; D gene ambiguous. Trimming removed 0 bases from V and 7 bases from J, with 7 bases in between. The CDR3 totals 14 residues. The V gene's germline CDR1 is WNHNN and CDR2 SYGVQD (reference sequence). The CDR3 here is CASSESTGNSPLHF. The CDR3 nucleotides are TGCGCCAGCAGTGAGTCGACTGGGAATTCACCCCTCCACTTT.

The chain recombines TRBV12-3 or TRBV12-4 with TRBJ1-2; D is unclear. This CDR3 has 13 amino acids. Trimming stripped 6 bases from V and 5 bases from J, with 13 bases between. In DNA, the CDR3 is TGTGCCAGCAGCCAGAACAGTCATTATGGCTACACCTTC. Its translation is CASSQNSHYGYTF.

The V call is TRBV6-5, the J call TRBJ2-7; D may match TRBD1 or TRBD2 (5 bases each). Between the trimmed V and J ends, which lost 5 bases and 2 bases, there was a span of 13 bases. The germline gives CDR1 MNHEY, CDR2 SVGAGI. This CDR3 has 14 amino acids. As DNA, the CDR3 is TGTGCCAGCAGTACCCCGGGACGAACCTACGAGCAGTACTTC. Protein: CASSTPGRTYEQYF.

V gene TRBV18 combines with J gene TRBJ1-5, with D hard to call. The germline V gene encodes CDR1 KGHSH and CDR2 LQKENI. CDR3 length: 16 amino acids. V lost 3 bases, J lost 1 base, and 13 bases lay in between. The CDR3 region is CASSPKGSLSNQPQHF. CDR3 DNA sequence: TGTGCCAGCTCACCTAAAGGGAGTCTGAGCAATCAGCCCCAGCATTTT.

The chain links TRBV9 to TRBJ2-7; a weak D match, TRBD2 (6 bases). V lost 0 bases and J lost 6, with 10 bases in between. CDR1 is SGDLS, CDR2 YYNGEE, per germline. The CDR3 is made up of 13 amino acids. The CDR3 DNA reads TGTGCCAGCAGCGTAGACGGGGGACGCGAGCAGTACTTC. Translation: CASSVDGGREQYF. The whole variable domain, filled in from reference TRBV9 and TRBJ2-7, reads DSGVTQTPKHLITATGQRVTLRCSPRSGDLSVYWYQQSLDQGLQFLIQYYNGEERAKGNILERFSAQQFPDLHSELNLSSLELGDSALYFCASSVDGGREQYFGPGTRLTVT.

This clone showed up just once. Possible read error: a much larger clone is one base away. Distinct nucleotide sequences in the sample also encode this CDR3. The rearrangement uses TRBV2 and TRBJ1-5, with 8 bases fitting TRBD1. V gave up 5 bases and J gave up 2 bases; unmatched junction bases: 2. This CDR3 contains 14 residues. From germline, CDR1 is SNHLY and CDR2 FYNNEI. CDR3 protein: CASSQDRGNQPQHF. The CDR3 DNA sequence: TGTGCCAGCAGTCAGGACAGGGGCAATCAGCCCCAGCATTTT. Variable domain in full (rest from reference TRBV2 and TRBJ1-5): EPEVTQTPSHQVTQMGQEVILRCVPISNHLYFYWYRQILGQKVEFLVSFYNNEISEKSEIFDDQFSVERPDGSNFTLKIRSTKLEDSAMYFCASSQDRGNQPQHFGDGTRLSIL.

The chain carries TRBV7-8 and TRBJ1-4, with a tentative D call TRBD1 (5 bases). This CDR3 has 14 residues. Germline assignment: CDR1 SGHVS and CDR2 FQNEAQ. Trimming took off 1 base at V and 5 bases at J, with 8 bases between the two ends. The chain's CDR3 is CASSLGQQNEKLFF. Here the CDR3 DNA reads TGTGCCAGCAGCTTAGGACAGCAAAATGAAAAACTGTTTTTT.

The chain is built from TRBV6-1 and TRBJ1-6; no firm D call. The CDR3 is made up of 16 amino acids. CDR1 MNHNS and CDR2 SASEGT come from the germline V gene. V lost 1 base and J lost 7, with 14 bases in between. CDR3 sequence (DNA): TGTGCCAGCAGTGAAGTGGCCTTGGTGCAGAATTCACCCCTCCACTTT. Amino acid sequence: CASSEVALVQNSPLHF.

CDR3 nucleotide sequence: TGTGCCAGCACCCCGAGTCCTAACTCCTACGAGCAGTACTTC. Protein sequence: CASTPSPNSYEQYF. The V and J genes are TRBV6-1 and TRBJ2-7; unclear D gene. Germline CDR1 and CDR2: MNHNS and SASEGT. The ends were cut back, 7 bases at V and 0 bases at J, with 13 bases in the middle. This CDR3 is built from 14 residues.

This sequence joins TRBV6-5 and TRBJ1-5; unclear D gene. CDR1 and CDR2 from the germline V gene are MNHEY and SVGAGI. The V gene lost 6 bases and the J gene lost 9 bases, with 12 bases spanning the gap. This CDR3 region has 12 residues. The CDR3, as DNA: TGTGCCAGCAGCCTAGAGTCGGGGCCCCAGCATTTT. Protein product: CASSLESGPQHF.

The chain couples TRBV7-2 to TRBJ2-7; 10 bases fit TRBD2. J was trimmed by 7 bases and V by 1 base; bases with no gene match: 4. The germline V gene encodes CDR1 SGHTA and CDR2 FQGNSA. The CDR3 consists of 14 residues. For the CDR3, the DNA is TGTGCCAGCAGCTTAGACCCGGGACTAGCGGAGCAGTACTTC. Translated, it gives CASSLDPGLAEQYF.

The chain employs TRBV7-2 and TRBJ1-5; no reliable D call. Trimming took 3 bases from V and 0 from J, leaving 9 bases between them. The CDR3 runs to 15 residues. In germline, CDR1 is SGHTA, CDR2 FQGNSA. The chain's CDR3 is CASSLNAFSNQPQHF. CDR3 coding DNA: TGTGCCAGCAGCTTGAATGCTTTTAGCAATCAGCCCCAGCATTTT.

The chain has TRBV7-8 and TRBJ1-5; D is unclear. The CDR3 is 15 residues long. V lost 1 base to trimming and J lost 0 bases, with 7 bases between them. Germline V gene lookup returns CDR1 SGHVS and CDR2 FQNEAQ. This chain's CDR3 is CASSLVSVSNQPQHF. CDR3 nucleotide sequence: TGTGCCAGCAGCTTAGTTTCGGTTAGCAATCAGCCCCAGCATTTT.

This clone was detected only once. The rearrangement uses TRBV18 and TRBJ1-1; D is uncertain. V was shortened by 4 bases and J by 2 bases, with 5 bases between the two germline ends. Germline V gives CDR1 KGHSH, CDR2 LQKENI. CDR3 size: 12 residues. This CDR3 reads CASSRANTEAFF. The CDR3 DNA reads TGTGCCAGCTCACGAGCAAACACTGAAGCTTTCTTT.

The chain is built from TRBV11-2 and TRBJ1-2; D may be TRBD1 (5 bases). The CDR3 extends over 15 amino acids. Looked up from germline, CDR1 is SGHAT and CDR2 is FQNNGV. V gave up 0 bases and J gave up 1 base, with 9 bases separating them. The CDR3 DNA reads TGTGCCAGCAGCTTAGAAGAGGACATTAACTATGGCTACACCTTC. Protein product: CASSLEEDINYGYTF.

The chain joins TRBV10-2 to TRBJ2-1, with TRBD2 matching 15 bases. Germline V gene data show CDR1 as WSHSY and CDR2 as SAAADI. CDR3 length equals 17 residues. Trimming removed 3 bases from V and 4 bases from J; junction bases left unmatched: 4. The CDR3 DNA sequence: TGCGCCAGCAGTGATAGGGGACTAGCGGGAGGATACAATGAGCAGTTCTTC. Its translation is CASSDRGLAGGYNEQFF.

Remarks on this clone: Other nucleotide sequences in the sample specify the same CDR3. J is TRBJ1-1 and V is TRBV5-1, with no clear D. Germline V gives CDR1 SGHRS, CDR2 YFSETQ. V was shortened by 0 bases and J by 5 bases, with 5 bases between the two germline ends. This CDR3 has 12 amino acids. The CDR3 DNA reads TGCGCCAGCAGCTTGGAAGGAACTGAAGCTTTCTTT. It translates to CASSLEGTEAFF.

The V gene is TRBV20-1, the J gene TRBJ2-1; no clear D gene. Germline lookup yields CDR1 DFQATT and CDR2 SNEGSKA (reference sequence). The V end lost 3 bases, the J end lost 3 bases, and 15 bases lay between the germline ends. The CDR3 has 15 residues. The CDR3 loop is CSASEAVVHYNEQFF. The CDR3 region has the DNA TGCAGTGCTAGTGAGGCAGTGGTACACTACAATGAGCAGTTCTTC.

Remarks on this clone: One end of the junction fails to match germline, which may point to a read error. The chain links TRBV2 to TRBJ1-5; 7 nucleotides align to TRBD1. The CDR3 spans 14 residues. Looked up from germline, CDR1 is SNHLY and CDR2 is FYNNEI. CDR3 nucleotide sequence: TGTGCCAGCAGCAGTGGGACAGCCCCCCTAAGGAAGGATTTT. Translated: CASSSGTAPLRKDF.

The chain combines TRBV30 with TRBJ2-3; no firm D call. Trimming took 3 bases from V and 6 from J, leaving 7 bases between them. The CDR3 covers 11 residues. Looked up from germline, CDR1 is GTSNPN and CDR2 is SVGIG (reference sequence). CDR3 sequence (DNA): TGTGCCTGGAGCGGCTATGATACGCAGTATTTT. Amino acids: CAWSGYDTQYF.